The following is a T cell receptor (beta chain) sequence with its context. This sample is part of a study of blood T cell repertoires in COVID-19. CDR3 length: 16 amino acids. The V gene end was trimmed by 0 bases and the J gene end by 6 bases; junction bases not matched to a gene: 7. CDR1 and CDR2 (germline): LGHNA, YNFKEQ. The data were produced by immunoSEQ multiplex PCR, yet TCRdb's version contains in-frame clones alone and is incomplete. Among about 170,000 clones, about nine tenths were seen once, and the ten largest hold roughly 3%. This sequence joins TRBV4-2 and TRBJ2-3; 9 nucleotides line up with TRBD2. Sequencing input: peripheral blood. The TCR was taken from a man between 65 and 79 years old with acute or convalescent COVID-19. CDR3 sequence (DNA): TGTGCCAGCAGCCAAGAGCGGGAGGGCCCGAGGGATACGCAGTATTTT. The encoded protein is CASSQEREGPRDTQYF.